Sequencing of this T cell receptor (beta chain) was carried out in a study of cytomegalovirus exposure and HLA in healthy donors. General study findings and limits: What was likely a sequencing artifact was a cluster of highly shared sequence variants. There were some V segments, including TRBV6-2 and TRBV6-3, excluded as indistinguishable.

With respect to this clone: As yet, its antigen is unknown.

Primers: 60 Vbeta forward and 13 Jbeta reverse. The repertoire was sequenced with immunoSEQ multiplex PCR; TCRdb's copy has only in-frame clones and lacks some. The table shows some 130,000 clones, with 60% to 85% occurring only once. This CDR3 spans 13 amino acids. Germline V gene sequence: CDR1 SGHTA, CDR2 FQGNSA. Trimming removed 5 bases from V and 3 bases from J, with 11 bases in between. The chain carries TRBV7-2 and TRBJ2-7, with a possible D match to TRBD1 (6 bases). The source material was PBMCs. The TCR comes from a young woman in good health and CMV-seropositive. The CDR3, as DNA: TGTGCCAGCAGCCAACGCAGGGGCTACGAGCAGTACTTC. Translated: CASSQRRGYEQYF.